This TCR beta chain appears in the sequencing data of a study of cytomegalovirus exposure and HLA in healthy donors. Primers: 60 Vbeta forward and 13 Jbeta reverse. This table comes from immunoSEQ multiplex PCR, and its TCRdb copy is limited to in-frame clones, with some not included. The sample shows tens of thousands of clones, and 12% sits with its ten largest clones. Germline V gene sequence: CDR1 LNHDA, CDR2 SQIVND (reference sequence). The V gene lost 5 bases and the J gene lost 6 bases, with 14 bases spanning the gap. This CDR3 spans 13 amino acids. The sequencing input was PBMCs. This clonotype was sampled from a young woman in good health and CMV-seropositive. The gene calls are TRBV19 and TRBJ2-7; possibly TRBD2 for D (5 bases). CDR3: CASSHPPRGEQYF. DNA of the CDR3: TGTGCCAGTAGTCACCCCCCCCGGGGCGAGCAGTACTTC. The full variable domain, rest sourced from reference TRBV19 and TRBJ2-7, is DGGITQSPKYLFRKEGQNVTLSCEQNLNHDAMYWYRQDPGQGLRLIYYSQIVNDFQKGDIAEGYSVSREKKESFPLTVTSAQKNPTAFYLCASSHPPRGEQYFGPGTRLTVT.